A selection of T cell receptor beta chains follows, all from one sample in a study of cytomegalovirus exposure and HLA in healthy donors. Profiling relied on immunoSEQ multiplex PCR, and the TCRdb table lists in-frame clones only, not all of them. The sample has about 160,000 clones; 85% to 90% are singletons. The sequenced material came from PBMCs. These receptors all come from a man younger than 35 in good health and CMV-seronegative. CDR3s include the opening cysteine and the closing phenylalanine or tryptophan. D genes are given only for firm matches. Size is stated for part of the rows, as once, few or many counts, or as a class when the clone is expanded.

D gene	J gene	clone size	V gene	CDR3 DNA	CDR3 protein
TRBD1	TRBJ1-5	.	TRBV11-2	TGTGCCAGCAGCGTTACAGGGGGGCGCAATCAGCCCCAGCATTTT	CASSVTGGRNQPQHF
TRBD1	TRBJ1-6	.	TRBV2	TGTGCCACTCGGGACAGTGTTTCACCCCTCCACTTT	CATRDSVSPLHF
.	TRBJ1-2	.	TRBV6-5	TGTGCCAGCAGTTACTCGGGGGGAGCTAACTATGGCTACACCTTC	CASSYSGGANYGYTF
.	TRBJ1-4	.	TRBV11-2	TGTGCCAGCAGCCCGGGTAGGGGTAGGAATGAAAAACTGTTTTTT	CASSPGRGRNEKLFF
.	TRBJ2-1	.	TRBV19	TGTGCCAGTAGTATAGGCGGGGTGGGGCTACCTAGCTCCTACAATGAGCAGTTCTTC	CASSIGGVGLPSSYNEQFF
TRBD2	TRBJ2-5	.	TRBV7-9	TGTGCCAGCAGCTTAGCGACTAGCGGGAGGGCCGTGGAGACCCAGTACTTC	CASSLATSGRAVETQYF
TRBD2	TRBJ2-1	once	TRBV2	TGTGCCAGCAGAGGACTAGCTCGGGTTGAGCAGTTCTTC	CASRGLARVEQFF
.	TRBJ2-5	.	TRBV27	TGTGCCAGCAGTTTTGATTCAGGGTTATTCGAGACCCAGTACTTC	CASSFDSGLFETQYF
TRBD2	TRBJ2-1	.	TRBV10-3	TGTGCCAGCAGTGAACTAGCGGGAGACTACAATGAGCAGTTCTTC	CASSELAGDYNEQFF
.	TRBJ2-4	.	TRBV7-6	TGTGCCAGCAGCTCCCCTCTTGAGCCGGGAGCCAAAAACATTCAGTACTTC	CASSSPLEPGAKNIQYF
.	TRBJ1-6	.	TRBV10-3	TGTGCCATCAGTGAGTCGTTAGGGGACTATAATTCACCCCTCCACTTT	CAISESLGDYNSPLHF
.	TRBJ2-1	.	TRBV7-2	TGTGCCAGCAGCCCGAGGACAGTCGGGCGCAATGAGCAGTTCTTC	CASSPRTVGRNEQFF
.	TRBJ2-3	.	TRBV6-5	TGTGCCAGCAGTCCGACTCGAGTTAGCACAGATACGCAGTATTTT	CASSPTRVSTDTQYF
.	TRBJ1-1	.	TRBV6-6	TGTGCCAGCACCTACCCCGAGGCAGTGAACACTGAAGCTTTCTTT	CASTYPEAVNTEAFF
TRBD2	TRBJ2-1	.	TRBV10-3	TGTGCCACGACGACTAGCGCCATGAATGAGCAGTTCTTC	CATTTSAMNEQFF
TRBD1	TRBJ1-4	.	TRBV7-2	TGTGCCAGCAGCCGACAGACAGGGGGGTCGGCTAATGAAAAACTGTTTTTT	CASSRQTGGSANEKLFF
TRBD1	TRBJ1-2	.	TRBV11-2	TGTGCCAGCAGCCCTCTGACAGGGGGACGCCTGCTATATGGCTACACCTTC	CASSPLTGGRLLYGYTF
TRBD2	TRBJ2-1	.	TRBV6-5	TGTGCCAGCAGTTTAAGCGCGGGACTAGCGGGGGAGCAGTTCTTC	CASSLSAGLAGEQFF
.	TRBJ2-1	.	TRBV4-3	TGCGCCAGCAGCCCCACGCTGGGGGGCTCCTACAATGAGCAGTTCTTC	CASSPTLGGSYNEQFF
.	TRBJ2-1	.	TRBV27	TGTGCCAGCAGTTTATGGAACGGGGGCAATGAGCAGTTCTTC	CASSLWNGGNEQFF
TRBD2	TRBJ2-7	.	TRBV7-2	TGTGCCAGCAGCTCCAGACTTACGGGACTACGTGACGACGAGCAGTACTTC	CASSSRLTGLRDDEQYF
.	TRBJ1-2	few	TRBV7-9	TGTGCCAGCAGCATACAAGGGGAAGGAGGCTACACCTTC	CASSIQGEGGYTF
.	TRBJ2-5	.	TRBV7-6	TGTGCCAGCAGCCCAAAAAACGTCGGGACCCAGTACTTC	CASSPKNVGTQYF
.	TRBJ2-5	.	TRBV7-9	TGTGCCAGCAGCCAGAAACCAGGGCGCCAAGAGACCCAGTACTTC	CASSQKPGRQETQYF
TRBD1	TRBJ2-7	.	TRBV27	TGTGCCAGCAGGAGCTCCGGGACAGGCTTGAGCTCCTACGAGCAGTACTTC	CASRSSGTGLSSYEQYF
TRBD2	TRBJ2-1	.	TRBV11-3	TGTGCCAGCAGCTCCGGGACTAGCCTAAATGAGCAGTTCTTC	CASSSGTSLNEQFF
.	TRBJ2-5	.	TRBV28	TGTGCCAGCAGTTTTGGGGCAACGTACCAAGAGACCCAGTACTTC	CASSFGATYQETQYF
TRBD1	TRBJ2-3	.	TRBV11-2	TGTGCCAGCAGCCGGGGACAGGACATCACAGATACGCAGTATTTT	CASSRGQDITDTQYF
.	TRBJ2-5	.	TRBV11-3	TGTGCCAGCAGCTTAGTCGGGGGTGAGACCCAGTACTTC	CASSLVGGETQYF
.	TRBJ1-1	.	TRBV6-1	TGTGCCAGCGTTCGGCAGGTGGACACTGAAGCTTTCTTT	CASVRQVDTEAFF
TRBD1	TRBJ2-1	.	TRBV4-3	TGCGCCAGCAGCGACCGGGACAGGGCGGACAATGAGCAGTTCTTC	CASSDRDRADNEQFF
.	TRBJ1-4	.	TRBV2	TGTGCCAGCAGGGGAATACAGCGGGGGGCGGGAGAAAAACTGTTTTTT	CASRGIQRGAGEKLFF
.	TRBJ2-7	.	TRBV6-1	TGTGCCAGCAGTGAACACGCGGTCTACGAGCAGTACTTC	CASSEHAVYEQYF
TRBD1	TRBJ1-6	.	TRBV27	TGTGCCAGCAGCCATGGAGACAGGGTTGTAGCCTATAATTCACCCCTCCACTTT	CASSHGDRVVAYNSPLHF
TRBD2	TRBJ2-6	.	TRBV5-6	TGTGCCAGCAGCTTGGGACTAGCGGGAGGTGGGGCCAACGTCCTGACTTTC	CASSLGLAGGGANVLTF
TRBD2	TRBJ2-5	.	TRBV27	TGTGCCAGCAAATTCGGACTAGCGGGGGGAGTTGAGACCCAGTACTTC	CASKFGLAGGVETQYF
TRBD1	TRBJ2-7	.	TRBV28	TGTGCCAGCAAACAAGGGACAGGGCTAGGGTACGAGCAGTACTTC	CASKQGTGLGYEQYF
.	TRBJ1-5	.	TRBV28	TGTGCCAGCGAAAACCCAGGGATCGGCAATCAGCCCCAGCATTTT	CASENPGIGNQPQHF
.	TRBJ1-3	.	TRBV7-9	TGTGCCAGCAGCCTCTTACGCAGGCAGAGCTCTGGAAACACCATATATTTT	CASSLLRRQSSGNTIYF
.	TRBJ2-1	.	TRBV4-2	TGTGCCAGCAGCCAAGGCGATGAGCAGTTCTTC	CASSQGDEQFF